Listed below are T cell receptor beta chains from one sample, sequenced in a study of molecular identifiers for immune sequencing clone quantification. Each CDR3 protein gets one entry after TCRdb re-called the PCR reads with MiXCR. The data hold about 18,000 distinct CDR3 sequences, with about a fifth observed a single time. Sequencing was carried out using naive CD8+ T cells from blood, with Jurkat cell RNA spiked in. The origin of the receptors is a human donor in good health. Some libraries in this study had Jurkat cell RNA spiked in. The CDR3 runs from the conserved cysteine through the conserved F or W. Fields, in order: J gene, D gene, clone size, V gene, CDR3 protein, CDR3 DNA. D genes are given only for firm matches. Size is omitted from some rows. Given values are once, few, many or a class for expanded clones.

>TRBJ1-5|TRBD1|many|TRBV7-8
CASSARQGPNQPQHF
TGTGCCAGCAGCGCAAGACAGGGACCTAATCAGCCCCAGCATTTT
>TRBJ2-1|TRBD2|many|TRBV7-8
CASSFLGLAYNEQFF
TGTGCCAGCAGCTTTTTGGGACTAGCGTACAATGAGCAGTTCTTC
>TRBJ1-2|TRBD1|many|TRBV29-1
CSVVGGQGIYGYTF
TGCAGCGTTGTAGGCGGACAGGGAATCTATGGCTACACCTTC
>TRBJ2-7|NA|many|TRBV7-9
CASSPDRPYEQYF
TGTGCCAGCAGCCCTGACAGACCCTACGAGCAGTACTTC
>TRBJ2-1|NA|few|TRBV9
CASSVGAGRPDNEQFF
TGTGCCAGCAGCGTAGGCGCAGGTCGGCCCGACAATGAGCAGTTCTTC
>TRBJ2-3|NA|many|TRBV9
CASSVNREPKVADTQYF
TGTGCCAGCAGCGTAAACCGGGAGCCCAAGGTTGCAGATACGCAGTATTTT
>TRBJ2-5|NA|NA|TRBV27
CASSRHLGDGTQYF
TGTGCCAGCAGTCGGCACCTGGGGGACGGGACCCAGTACTTC
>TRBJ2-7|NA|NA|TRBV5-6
CASSWEPTASYEQYF
TGTGCCAGCAGCTGGGAGCCCACGGCGTCCTACGAGCAGTACTTC
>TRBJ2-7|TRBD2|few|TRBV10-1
CASSHDGGEQYF
TGCGCCAGCAGTCACGACGGGGGGGAGCAGTACTTC
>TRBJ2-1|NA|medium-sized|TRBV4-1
CASSQVLGEQFF
TGCGCCAGCAGCCAAGTGTTGGGTGAGCAGTTCTTC
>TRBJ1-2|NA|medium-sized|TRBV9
CASSPTSGTPGGYTF
TGTGCCAGCAGCCCTACGTCCGGGACGCCTGGGGGCTACACCTTC
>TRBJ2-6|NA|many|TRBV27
CASSSLTGANVLTF
TGTGCCAGCAGTTCCCTCACTGGGGCCAACGTCCTGACTTTC
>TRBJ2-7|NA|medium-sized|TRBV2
CASRGDNF
TGTGCCAGCAGGGGGGATAATTTC
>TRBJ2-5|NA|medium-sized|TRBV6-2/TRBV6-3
CASTQRGKTQYF
TGTGCCAGCACTCAACGTGGGAAGACCCAGTACTTC
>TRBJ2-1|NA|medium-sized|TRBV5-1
CASSGRIGGGKGYNEQFF
TGCGCCAGCAGCGGGAGGATAGGCGGCGGAAAGGGGTACAATGAGCAGTTCTTC
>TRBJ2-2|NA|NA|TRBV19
CASNMTATGELFF
TGTGCCAGTAATATGACAGCCACCGGGGAGCTGTTTTTT
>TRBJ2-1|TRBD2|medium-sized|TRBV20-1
CSAPRLAGVNNEQFF
TGCAGTGCTCCCCGGCTAGCGGGAGTGAACAATGAGCAGTTCTTC
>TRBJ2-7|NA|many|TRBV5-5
CASSGFSYEQYF
TGTGCCAGCAGCGGATTTTCCTACGAGCAGTACTTC
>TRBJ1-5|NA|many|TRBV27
CASSLGAQKPQHF
TGTGCCAGCAGTTTGGGGGCCCAGAAGCCCCAGCATTTT
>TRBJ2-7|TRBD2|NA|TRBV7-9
CASSFPPGTSGGDLPPYEQYF
TGTGCCAGCAGCTTTCCCCCCGGGACTAGCGGAGGGGACCTACCTCCCTACGAGCAGTACTTC
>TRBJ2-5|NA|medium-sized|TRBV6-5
CASSQHREYYQETQYF
TGTGCCAGCAGCCAGCACCGAGAGTATTACCAAGAGACCCAGTACTTC
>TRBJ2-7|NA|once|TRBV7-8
CVSSQMWDAGSYGQYF
TGTGTCAGCAGTCAGATGTGGGACGCGGGCTCCTACGGGCAGTACTTC
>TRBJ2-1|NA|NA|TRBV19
CASSLIRQELAF
TGTGCCAGTAGTTTAATACGGCAGGAGTTGGCCTTC
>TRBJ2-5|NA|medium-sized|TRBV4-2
CASSQEWQGGETQYF
TGTGCCAGCAGCCAAGAGTGGCAGGGGGGAGAGACCCAGTACTTC
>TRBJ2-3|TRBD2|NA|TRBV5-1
CASSLFSAGEAGLPTDTQYF
TGCGCCAGCAGCTTGTTTAGCGCGGGAGAAGCGGGGCTCCCCACAGATACGCAGTATTTT
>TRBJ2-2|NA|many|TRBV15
CATSRDLEIRAGELFF
TGTGCCACCAGCAGAGATCTGGAGATTCGGGCCGGGGAGCTGTTTTTT
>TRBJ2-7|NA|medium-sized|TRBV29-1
CSVKPTTYEQYF
TGCAGCGTTAAACCTACTACCTACGAGCAGTACTTC
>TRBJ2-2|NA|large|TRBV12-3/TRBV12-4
CASSPVVSGELFF
TGTGCCAGCAGTCCCGTGGTATCCGGGGAGCTGTTTTTT
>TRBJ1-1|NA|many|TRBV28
CASGPGVGRNTEAFF
TGTGCCAGCGGGCCAGGGGTGGGGAGGAACACTGAAGCTTTCTTT
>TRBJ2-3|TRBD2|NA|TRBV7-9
CASSLMTSGREADTQYF
TGTGCCAGCAGCTTAATGACTAGCGGGAGAGAGGCAGATACGCAGTATTTT
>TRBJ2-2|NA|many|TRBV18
CASSPENTGELFF
TGTGCCAGCTCACCAGAGAACACCGGGGAGCTGTTTTTT
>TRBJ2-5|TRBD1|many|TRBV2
CASSSGQGAWETQYF
TGTGCCAGCAGTAGCGGACAGGGGGCGTGGGAGACCCAGTACTTC
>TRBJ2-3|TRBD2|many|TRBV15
CATSRDQASGRADTQYF
TGTGCCACCAGCAGAGATCAGGCTAGCGGGAGGGCAGATACGCAGTATTTT
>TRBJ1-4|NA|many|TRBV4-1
CASSQVVSPDEKLFF
TGCGCCAGCAGCCAAGTTGTATCGCCGGATGAAAAACTGTTTTTT
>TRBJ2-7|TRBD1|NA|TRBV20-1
CSTILKGQGNYEQYF
TGCAGTACTATACTTAAGGGACAGGGAAATTACGAGCAGTACTTC
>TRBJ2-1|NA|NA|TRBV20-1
CSARLWNEQFF
TGCAGTGCTAGATTGTGGAATGAGCAGTTCTTC
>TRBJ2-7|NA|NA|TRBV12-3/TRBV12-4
CASSFAGGGRYEQYF
TGTGCCAGCAGTTTTGCTGGGGGGGGCCGCTACGAGCAGTACTTC
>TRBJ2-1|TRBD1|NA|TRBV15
CATSRPGTGGVNEQFF
TGTGCCACCAGCAGACCCGGGACAGGGGGGGTGAATGAGCAGTTCTTC
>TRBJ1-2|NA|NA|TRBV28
CASSLIKGYGYTF
TGTGCTAGCAGTTTAATCAAGGGGTATGGCTACACCTTC
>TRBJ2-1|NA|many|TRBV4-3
CASSQALGNEQFF
TGCGCCAGCAGCCAGGCCCTAGGCAATGAGCAGTTCTTC
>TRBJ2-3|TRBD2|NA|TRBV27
CASRRGRPSTDTQYF
TGTGCCAGCAGGCGGGGGAGGCCTAGCACAGATACGCAGTATTTT
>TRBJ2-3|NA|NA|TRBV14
CASSQGEIPDTQYF
TGTGCCAGCAGCCAAGGCGAGATCCCAGATACGCAGTATTTT
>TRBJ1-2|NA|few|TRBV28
CASSFFPKTEISRGYGYTF
TGTGCCAGCAGTTTCTTCCCAAAAACCGAAATCAGCCGAGGCTATGGCTACACCTTC
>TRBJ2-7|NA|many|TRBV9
CASSVGGRGYEQYF
TGTGCCAGCAGCGTAGGCGGCAGGGGCTACGAGCAGTACTTC
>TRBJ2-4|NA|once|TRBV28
CASSFNPLRLAESIQYF
TGTGCCAGCAGTTTCAACCCGCTCAGATTAGCCGAAAGCATTCAGTACTTC
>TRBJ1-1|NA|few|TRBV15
CATSSHPQDYTEAFF
TGTGCCACCAGCAGCCACCCTCAGGATTACACTGAAGCTTTCTTT
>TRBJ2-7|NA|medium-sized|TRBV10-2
CASGEWHEQYF
TGCGCCAGCGGGGAGTGGCACGAGCAGTACTTC
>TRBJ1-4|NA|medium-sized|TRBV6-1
CASLDGLGGKLFF
TGTGCCAGCCTGGACGGGCTAGGTGGAAAACTGTTTTTT
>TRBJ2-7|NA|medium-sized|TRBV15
CATSRDQDSSYEQYF
TGTGCCACCAGCAGAGATCAGGACAGCTCCTACGAGCAGTACTTC
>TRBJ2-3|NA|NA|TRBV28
CASSLLASSTDTQYF
TGTGCCAGCAGTTTATTGGCCAGTAGCACAGATACGCAGTATTTT
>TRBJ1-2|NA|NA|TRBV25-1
CASSDAGHGYTF
TGTGCCAGCAGTGATGCCGGCCATGGCTACACCTTC
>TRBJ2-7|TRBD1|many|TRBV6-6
CASSYSGGAPYEQYF
TGTGCCAGCAGTTACTCAGGGGGCGCCCCCTACGAGCAGTACTTC
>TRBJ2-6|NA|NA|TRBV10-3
CAISESGGPTGANVLTF
TGTGCCATCAGTGAGTCGGGGGGGCCCACTGGGGCCAACGTCCTGACTTTC
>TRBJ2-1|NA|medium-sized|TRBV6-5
CASSYSVTGPFDQFF
TGTGCCAGCAGTTACTCGGTAACAGGGCCGTTTGACCAGTTCTTC
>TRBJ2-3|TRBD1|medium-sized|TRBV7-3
CASSSRDSFTDTQYF
TGTGCCAGCAGTTCCAGGGACAGCTTCACAGATACGCAGTATTTT
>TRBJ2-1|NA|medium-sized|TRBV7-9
CASRQDWGLSTGTRYNEQFF
TGTGCCAGCAGACAAGATTGGGGGCTCTCGACCGGAACGAGGTACAATGAGCAGTTCTTC
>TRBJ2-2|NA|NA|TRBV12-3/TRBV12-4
CASSPPWNTGELFF
TGTGCCAGCAGTCCGCCCTGGAACACCGGGGAGCTGTTTTTT
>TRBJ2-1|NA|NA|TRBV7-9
CASSLAHYSSYNEQFF
TGTGCCAGCAGCTTAGCCCATTATAGCTCCTACAATGAGCAGTTCTTC